Listed here is a single T cell receptor beta chain. No antigen is known for it. 13 Jbeta primers and 60 Vbeta primers were used for the PCR. Assay used: immunoSEQ multiplex PCR; TCRdb lists only in-frame clones, some missing. The sample shows 150,000 or so clones, under 85% of them seen only once. This entry comes from a study of cytomegalovirus exposure and HLA in healthy donors. Study outcomes and limitations: An analysis was carried out at a later point. It showed that HLA-associated TCR beta chains were more clonally expanded than equally common non-associated chains. 150 to 200 TCR beta chains were listed as cytomegalovirus-associated. Several of the most significant clusters appeared linked to common viral pathogens, based on a later analysis.

The V end lost 0 bases, the J end lost 2 bases, and 8 bases lay between the germline ends. Germline V gene data show CDR1 as SGHNT and CDR2 as YYREEE (reference sequence). The CDR3 is 15 amino acids. The TCR was taken from a young man in good health and CMV-seronegative. This chain connects TRBV5-4 to TRBJ2-2; no reliable D call. The sample taken for sequencing was PBMCs. CDR3 nucleotide sequence: TGTGCCAGCAGCTTGGCCGAGATAAACACCGGGGAGCTGTTTTTT. This codes for CASSLAEINTGELFF.